This entry is about one T cell receptor beta chain. It is likely a read error: a sequence one base away is far more abundant. This entry is derived from a study of T cells in Graves' hyperthyroidism and ophthalmopathy. It was RNA transcripts that yielded the amplified TCR beta CDR3 regions. In the first-round RT-PCR of the TCR CDR3, the HTBI primer set was used. TCRdb reprocessed the multiplex PCR reads via MiXCR and lists one record per CDR3 protein. Of 650,000 to 800,000 distinct CDR3 sequences in the sample, nearly 45% were seen once. This CDR3 contains 12 residues. CDR1 and CDR2 from the germline V gene are SGHNT and YYREEE (reference sequence).

Source material: peripheral blood or thyroid tissue (not recorded which). This clonotype originated in an adult man with Graves' disease, either hyperthyroidism or ophthalmopathy (not recorded which). The chain combines TRBV5-4 with TRBJ2-7, with a tentative D call TRBD1 (6 bases). In DNA form, the CDR3 reads TGTGCCACCAGCTTCAGGGGATACGAGCAGTACTTC. It encodes CATSFRGYEQYF.